The 14 T cell receptor beta chains reported below all come from one sample, sequenced in a study of T cell changes during pregnancy in multiple sclerosis. Assay: immunoSEQ multiplex PCR; the TCRdb copy retains only in-frame clones and omits some. The table has approximately 12,000 clones, about 86% seen once. Sequenced here: CD8+ T cells from peripheral blood mononuclear cells, sampled in the second trimester of pregnancy. Receptors were obtained from a female donor in good health, enrolled as a control in a pregnancy study.

Relative to its sample, this clone is medium-sized. This chain joins TRBV13 and TRBJ1-2, with 10 nucleotides matching TRBD1. V lost 8 bases, J lost 3 bases, and 3 bases stayed unmatched. CDR3 length equals 13 residues. The germline V gene encodes CDR1 PRHDT and CDR2 FYEKMQ (reference sequence). The CDR3 DNA follows: TGTGCCAGCGCCGGGACAGGGGACTATGGCTACACCTTC. It is translated as CASAGTGDYGYTF.

The chain joins TRBV19 to TRBJ2-1; the D gene is possibly TRBD2 (7 bases). The CDR3 runs 15 residues. The V and J ends lost 3 bases and 7 bases respectively, with 16 bases between them. Germline CDR1 reads LNHDA; CDR2 reads SQIVND (reference sequence). Written as DNA, the CDR3 is TGTGCCAGTAGTATTGTACAGGGAGGGGGGAATGAGCAGTTCTTC. Amino acids: CASSIVQGGGNEQFF.

This clone has only one observation. The chain is built from TRBV27 and TRBJ2-3, with 11 bases aligning to TRBD2. This CDR3 is 15 amino acids long. Germline V gene data show CDR1 as MNHEY and CDR2 as SMNVEV (reference sequence). J was trimmed by 1 base and V by 9 bases; bases with no gene match: 6. DNA for the CDR3: TGTGCCAGTGGTAGCGGGAGGGCCGGCACAGATACGCAGTATTTT. This translates into CASGSGRAGTDTQYF.

The chain has TRBV7-6 and TRBJ2-5, with TRBD2 as a possible D gene (6 bases). V dropped 1 base and J dropped 3 bases, with 21 bases sitting between them. Per the germline V gene, CDR1 is SGHVS and CDR2 is FNYEAQ. There are 18 residues in the CDR3. The CDR3 reads CASSLGPQRALGKETQYF. In DNA, the CDR3 is TGTGCCAGCAGCTTAGGGCCCCAGCGGGCCCTCGGGAAAGAGACCCAGTACTTC.

The J gene is TRBJ2-3, the V gene TRBV6-1; 7 bases fit TRBD2. The V gene's germline CDR1 is MNHNS and CDR2 SASEGT. This CDR3 is built from 15 residues. Trimming cost V 1 base and J 0 bases; bases outside gene matches: 1. CDR3 in amino acids: CASSEGRGSTDTQYF. The CDR3 coding sequence is TGTGCCAGCAGTGAAGGGCGGGGGAGCACAGATACGCAGTATTTT.

This rearrangement joins TRBV5-5 to TRBJ1-5; 7 bases map to TRBD1. Germline V lookup: CDR1 SGHKS, CDR2 YYEKEE (reference sequence). The length of the CDR3 is 17 residues. J gave up 1 base and V 8 bases, and 15 bases lay outside the gene matches. For the CDR3, the DNA is TGTGCCAGTAGCGCAAACCCGGGACAGAAAAGCAATCAGCCCCAGCATTTT. Its protein product is CASSANPGQKSNQPQHF. Combining the CDR3 with reference TRBV5-5 and TRBJ1-5 gives the whole variable domain DAGVTQSPTHLIKTRGQQVTLRCSPISGHKSVSWYQQVLGQGPQFIFQYYEKEERGRGNFPDRFSARQFPNYSSELNVNALLLGDSALYLCASSANPGQKSNQPQHFGDGTRLSIL.

The chain carries TRBV23-1 and TRBJ1-1; perhaps TRBD1 as D (6 bases). TRBV23-1 is given ORF status, its function remaining uncertain. This CDR3 has 16 amino acids. V lost 0 bases to trimming and J lost 0 bases, with 11 bases between them. The CDR3 coding sequence is TGCGCCAGCAGTCAATCCGGGGGGGACATGAACACTGAAGCTTTCTTT. This sequence encodes CASSQSGGDMNTEAFF.

The count of this clone is one. The DNA of the CDR3 is TGCGCCAGCAGCCAAGCGGGGGCTGGAAACACCATATATTTT. Translating it yields CASSQAGAGNTIYF. This rearrangement joins TRBV4-3 to TRBJ1-3; D might be TRBD1 (5 bases). The CDR3 extends over 14 amino acids. Germline V lookup: CDR1 LGHNA, CDR2 YSLEER. Trimming cost V 1 base and J 2 bases, with 6 bases left between them.

V usage is TRBV9 and J usage is TRBJ2-1; D perhaps matches TRBD1 (6 bases). Between the trimmed V and J ends, which lost 3 bases and 0 bases, there was a span of 13 bases. The CDR3 contains 16 residues. Germline CDR1 and CDR2: SGDLS and YYNGEE. The CDR3 DNA reads TGTGCCAGCAGCGGACAGGAGCCAAGCTCCTACAATGAGCAGTTCTTC. It codes for CASSGQEPSSYNEQFF.

The chain uses TRBV6-4 and TRBJ1-1; 8 positions agree with TRBD1. The length of the CDR3 is 15 residues. Trimming at V came to 5 bases and at J to 4 bases, leaving 9 bases not matched to a gene. The germline CDR1 and CDR2 sequences are MRHNA and SNTAGT. Written as DNA, the CDR3 is TGTGCCAGCAGTCCCACGACAGGGGAGGGCACTGAAGCTTTCTTT. Translating it yields CASSPTTGEGTEAFF.

The CDR3: CASSPLQGGNTEAFF. The DNA for the CDR3 is TGTGCCAGCAGCCCCTTACAGGGGGGGAACACTGAAGCTTTCTTT. The chain joins TRBV7-9 to TRBJ1-1; 8 bases agree with TRBD1. Losses at the gene ends were 5 bases for V and 1 base for J; bases not matched to a gene: 6. There are 15 residues in the CDR3. The germline V gene has CDR1 SEHNR and CDR2 FQNEAQ (reference sequence).

The gene calls are TRBV30 and TRBJ2-7, with unresolved D. The CDR3 contains 11 residues. The germline V gene encodes CDR1 GTSNPN and CDR2 SVGIG (reference sequence). The ends were cut back, 1 base at V and 7 bases at J, with 8 bases in the middle. Written as DNA, the CDR3 is TGTGCCTGGAGTGGAGGAAGAGAGCAGTACTTC. This encodes CAWSGGREQYF.

This rearrangement joins TRBV6-1 to TRBJ2-1, with TRBD1 matching over 10 bases. The germline CDR1 and CDR2 sequences are MNHNS and SASEGT. Unmatched junction bases numbered 4, after V lost 11 bases and J lost 3 bases. The CDR3 totals 13 residues. The CDR3 region has the DNA TGTGCCTTCCGGGACAGGGGCTACAATGAGCAGTTCTTC. This translates into CAFRDRGYNEQFF.

The V gene is TRBV5-6, the J gene TRBJ1-2; 8 positions match TRBD1. The CDR3 loop spans 13 amino acids. Germline V gene data show CDR1 as SGHDT and CDR2 as YYEEEE. J was trimmed by 4 bases and V by 5 bases; bases with no gene match: 4. The DNA for the CDR3 is TGTGCCAGCAGTCTTGGGACAGGCTATGGCTACACCTTC. Translated: CASSLGTGYGYTF.